This TCR beta chain comes out of a study of Graves' ophthalmopathy and Graves' hyperthyroidism. Study-wide background: Peripheral blood sampling preceded any treatment and occurred at initial diagnosis.

This CDR3 has 13 amino acids. Trimming at V came to 1 base and at J to 3 bases, leaving 1 base not matched to a gene. Germline CDR1 SGHKS, CDR2 YYEKEE (reference sequence). This clonotype occurred a few times. No antigen is known for it. RNA transcripts provided the template for amplifying TCR beta CDR3 regions. The first-round RT-PCR employed HTBI primers together with the Qiagen OneStep RT-PCR kit. A multiplex PCR was then performed as the second round. MiXCR, run by TCRdb on the multiplex PCR reads, gives a single entry per CDR3 protein. Of about 230,000 distinct CDR3 sequences listed, less than 55% are singletons. Study-wide points: Its predictions of ophthalmopathy progression gave the model over 65% sensitivity and about 72% specificity. Blood also harbored most expanded thyroid clonotypes above 0.001 frequency.

The sequence came from an adult man with Graves' ophthalmopathy. V gene TRBV5-5 combines with J gene TRBJ2-7; 7 nucleotides line up with TRBD1. The sample was peripheral blood. CDR3 region: CASSLSGGYEQYF. The CDR3 DNA follows: TGTGCCAGCAGCTTGTCAGGGGGCTACGAGCAGTACTTC.